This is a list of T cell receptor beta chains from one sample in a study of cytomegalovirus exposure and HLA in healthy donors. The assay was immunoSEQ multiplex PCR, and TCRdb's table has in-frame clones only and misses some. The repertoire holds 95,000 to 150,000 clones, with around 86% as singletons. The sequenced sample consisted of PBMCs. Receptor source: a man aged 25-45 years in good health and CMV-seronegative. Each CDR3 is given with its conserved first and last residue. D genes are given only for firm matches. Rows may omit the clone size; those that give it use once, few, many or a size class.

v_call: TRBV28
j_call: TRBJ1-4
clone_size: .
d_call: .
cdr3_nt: TGTGCCAGCAGTTACGGTCTATATGAAAAACTGTTTTTT
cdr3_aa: CASSYGLYEKLFF

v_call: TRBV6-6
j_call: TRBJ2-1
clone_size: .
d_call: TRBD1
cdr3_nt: TGTGCCAGCAGTGTCCGGGACAGGGCTCGCAATGAGCAGTTCTTC
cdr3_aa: CASSVRDRARNEQFF

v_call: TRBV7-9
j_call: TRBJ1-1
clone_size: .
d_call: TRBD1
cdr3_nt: TGTGCCAGCAGCTCTGGGACAGTATGGGAAACTGAAGCTTTCTTT
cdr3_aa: CASSSGTVWETEAFF

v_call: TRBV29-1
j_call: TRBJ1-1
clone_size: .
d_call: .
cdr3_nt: TGCAGCCCCGGGCAGGGGACCACTGAAGCTTTCTTT
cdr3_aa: CSPGQGTTEAFF

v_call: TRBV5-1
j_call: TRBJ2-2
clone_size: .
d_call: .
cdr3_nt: TGCGCCAGCAGCCTGACAGCGAACACCGGGGAGCTGTTTTTT
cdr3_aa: CASSLTANTGELFF

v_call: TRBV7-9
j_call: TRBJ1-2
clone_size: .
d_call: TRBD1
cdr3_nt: TGTGCCAGCAGCCATGGACAGGGCGCCTATGGCTACACCTTC
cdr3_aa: CASSHGQGAYGYTF

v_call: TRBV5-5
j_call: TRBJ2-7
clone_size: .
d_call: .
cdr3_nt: TGTGCCAGCAGCTTGTCCCCAAACTCACTGACCTACGAGCAGTACTTC
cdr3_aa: CASSLSPNSLTYEQYF

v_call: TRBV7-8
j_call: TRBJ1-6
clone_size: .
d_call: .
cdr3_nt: TGTGCCAGCAGCTTTTTAGCGAGCTCCTATAATTCACCCCTCCACTTT
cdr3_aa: CASSFLASSYNSPLHF

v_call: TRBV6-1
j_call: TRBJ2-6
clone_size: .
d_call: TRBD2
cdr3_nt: TGTGCCAGCAGTGAAAGGGCAGCTGGATGGACTAGCAACTCTGGGGCCAACGTCCTGACTTTC
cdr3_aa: CASSERAAGWTSNSGANVLTF

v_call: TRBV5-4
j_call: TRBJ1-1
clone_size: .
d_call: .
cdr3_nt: TGTGCCAGCAGCTCCAGGGGATCCCCTGAAGCTTTCTTT
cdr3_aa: CASSSRGSPEAFF

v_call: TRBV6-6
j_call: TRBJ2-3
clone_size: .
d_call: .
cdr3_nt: TGTGCCAGCACCCCTATACCGATACGCACAGATACGCAGTATTTT
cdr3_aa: CASTPIPIRTDTQYF

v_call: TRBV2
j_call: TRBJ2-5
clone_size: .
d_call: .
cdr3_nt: TGTGCCAGCAGTGTTGAGGTGGAGACCCAGTACTTC
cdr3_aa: CASSVEVETQYF

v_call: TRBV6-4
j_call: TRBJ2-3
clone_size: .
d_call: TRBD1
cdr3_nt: TGTGCCAGCAGTGGGACAGGGCAGGCAGATACGCAGTATTTT
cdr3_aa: CASSGTGQADTQYF

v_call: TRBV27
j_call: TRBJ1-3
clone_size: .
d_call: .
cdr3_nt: TGTGCCAGCAGTTTAGGTGGCAGCTCTGGAAACACCATATATTTT
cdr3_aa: CASSLGGSSGNTIYF

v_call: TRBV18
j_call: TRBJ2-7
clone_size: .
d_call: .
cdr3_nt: TGTGCCAGCTCACCTTGGTTTCAGGGCTCCTACGAGCAGTACTTC
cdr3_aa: CASSPWFQGSYEQYF

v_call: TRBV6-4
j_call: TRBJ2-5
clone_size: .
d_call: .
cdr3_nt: TGTGCCAGCAGTCCCCAGGGGGGGACAGGAGAGACCCAGTACTTC
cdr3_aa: CASSPQGGTGETQYF

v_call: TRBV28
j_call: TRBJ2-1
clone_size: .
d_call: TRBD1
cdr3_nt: TGTGCCAGCAGGAGAGGGGCAGGGGGCTCCTACAATGAGCAGTTCTTC
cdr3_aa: CASRRGAGGSYNEQFF

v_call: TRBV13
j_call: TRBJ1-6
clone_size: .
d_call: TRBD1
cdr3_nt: TGTGCCAGCAGCTTGAATCAGGGGGACCGGATTTCACCCCTCCACTTT
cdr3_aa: CASSLNQGDRISPLHF

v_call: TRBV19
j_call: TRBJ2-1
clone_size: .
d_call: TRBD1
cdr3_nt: TGTGCCAGTAGTTTCTCGGGGGGACAGGGGGCTTCATATGAGCAGTTCTTC
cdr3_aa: CASSFSGGQGASYEQFF

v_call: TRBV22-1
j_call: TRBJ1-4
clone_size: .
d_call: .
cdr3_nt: TGTCCTGGGAGCGGGACAGCTGCAACTAATGAAAAACTGTTTTTT
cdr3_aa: CPGSGTAATNEKLFF

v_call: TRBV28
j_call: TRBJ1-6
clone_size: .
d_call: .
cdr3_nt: TGTGCCAGCAGTTTACCAGGGGTATCTCTCCACTTT
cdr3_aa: CASSLPGVSLHF

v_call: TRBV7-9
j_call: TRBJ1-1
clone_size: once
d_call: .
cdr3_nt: TGTGCCAGCAGCTCAAGGGGGTCGAGCACTGAAGCTTTCTTT
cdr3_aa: CASSSRGSSTEAFF

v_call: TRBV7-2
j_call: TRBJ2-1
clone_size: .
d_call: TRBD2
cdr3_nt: TGTGCCAGCAGCCTTGAGCGGGGGCTGTACAATGAGCAGTTCTTC
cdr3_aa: CASSLERGLYNEQFF

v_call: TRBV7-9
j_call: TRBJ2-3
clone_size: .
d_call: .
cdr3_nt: TGTGCCAGCAGCTTAGGGGGCGCTGTAGATACGCAGTATTTT
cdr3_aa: CASSLGGAVDTQYF

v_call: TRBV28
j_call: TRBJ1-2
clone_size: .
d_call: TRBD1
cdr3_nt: TGTGCCAGCAGCTTGGACAGGGCAACCAACTATGGCTACACCTTC
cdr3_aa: CASSLDRATNYGYTF

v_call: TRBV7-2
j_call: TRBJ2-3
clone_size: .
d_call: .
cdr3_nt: TGTGCCAGCAGCTCCCGACAGGATACGCAGTATTTT
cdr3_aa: CASSSRQDTQYF

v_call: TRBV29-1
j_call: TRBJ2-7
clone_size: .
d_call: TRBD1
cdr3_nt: TGCAGCGTTGAAGCCTGGGACAGCCCGTACGAGCAGTACTTC
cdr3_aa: CSVEAWDSPYEQYF

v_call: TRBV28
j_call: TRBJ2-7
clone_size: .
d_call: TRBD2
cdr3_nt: TGTGCCAGCAGCCCCCGGACTAGCGGGGGTGTCTACGAGCAGTACTTC
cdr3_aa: CASSPRTSGGVYEQYF

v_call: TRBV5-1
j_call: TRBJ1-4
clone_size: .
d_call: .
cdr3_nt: TGCGCCAGCAGCCCCGACAGTAATAATGAAAAACTGTTTTTT
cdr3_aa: CASSPDSNNEKLFF

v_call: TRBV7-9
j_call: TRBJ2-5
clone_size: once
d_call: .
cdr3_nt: TGTGCCAGCAGATCATTTGACAGCCCTCAAGAGACCCAGTACTTC
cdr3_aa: CASRSFDSPQETQYF

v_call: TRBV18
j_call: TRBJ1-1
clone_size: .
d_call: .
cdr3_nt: TGTGCCAGCTCACCCGCCCGCGGGGGACGGGCTGAAGCTTTCTTT
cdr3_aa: CASSPARGGRAEAFF

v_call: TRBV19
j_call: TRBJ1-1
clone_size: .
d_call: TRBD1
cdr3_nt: TGTGCCAGCCCGGGACAGGGGGCCACTGAAGCTTTCTTT
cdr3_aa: CASPGQGATEAFF

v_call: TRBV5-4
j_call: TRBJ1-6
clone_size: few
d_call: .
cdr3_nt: TGTGCCAGCAGCCTGGATGGGGCGACCCTCCACTTT
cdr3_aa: CASSLDGATLHF

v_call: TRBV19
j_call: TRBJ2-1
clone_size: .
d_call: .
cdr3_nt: TGTGCCAGTAGTCTCGGGAACAATGAGCAGTTCTTC
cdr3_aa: CASSLGNNEQFF

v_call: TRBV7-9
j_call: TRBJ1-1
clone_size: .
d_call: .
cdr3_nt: TGTGCCAGCAGCTTAGACGTAACCTTGGGACTCTCGAACACTGAAGCTTTCTTT
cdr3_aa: CASSLDVTLGLSNTEAFF

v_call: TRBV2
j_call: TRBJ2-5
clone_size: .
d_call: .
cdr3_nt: TGTGCCAGCAGACGGGGTGGGCTTTTAGTGCAAGGGACCCAGTACTTC
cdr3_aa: CASRRGGLLVQGTQYF

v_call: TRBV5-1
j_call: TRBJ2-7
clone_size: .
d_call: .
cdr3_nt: TGCGCCAGCAGCTTACAGGGTTACGAGCAGTACTTC
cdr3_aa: CASSLQGYEQYF

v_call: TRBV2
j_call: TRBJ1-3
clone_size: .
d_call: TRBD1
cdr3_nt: TGTGCCAGCAGTGATTTAGGGACAGGCGGAAACACCATATATTTT
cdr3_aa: CASSDLGTGGNTIYF

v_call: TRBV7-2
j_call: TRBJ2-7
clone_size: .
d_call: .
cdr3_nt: TGTGCCAGCAGCTTTGGATTCGGGCGGGGCGGGTACGAGCAGTACTTC
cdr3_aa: CASSFGFGRGGYEQYF

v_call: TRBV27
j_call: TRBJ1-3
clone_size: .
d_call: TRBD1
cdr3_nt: TGTGCCAGCAGTACGTCTGTCGGGACAGGGGGAAACACCATATATTTT
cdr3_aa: CASSTSVGTGGNTIYF

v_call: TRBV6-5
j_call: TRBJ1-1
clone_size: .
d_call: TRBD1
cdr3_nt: TGTGCCAGCAGTGCGGGACAGCTTAACACTGAAGCTTTCTTT
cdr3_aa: CASSAGQLNTEAFF

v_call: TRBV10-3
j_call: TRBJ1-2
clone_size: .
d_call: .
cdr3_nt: TGTGCCATCAGGAGGGAGGCTCACTATGGCTACACCTTC
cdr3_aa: CAIRREAHYGYTF

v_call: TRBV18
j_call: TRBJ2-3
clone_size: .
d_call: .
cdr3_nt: TGTGCCAGCTCACCCCTTCCCAGGGGAACAAGCACAGATACGCAGTATTTT
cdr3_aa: CASSPLPRGTSTDTQYF

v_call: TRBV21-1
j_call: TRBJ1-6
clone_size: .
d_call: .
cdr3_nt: TGTGCCAGCAGCAAAGTAGAGGACAGGGCATATAATTCACCCCTCCACTTT
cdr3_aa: CASSKVEDRAYNSPLHF

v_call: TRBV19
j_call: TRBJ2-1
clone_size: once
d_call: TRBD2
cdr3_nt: TGTGCCAGTAGCGGACTAGCGGGGACCCTTGAGCAGTTCTTC
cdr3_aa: CASSGLAGTLEQFF

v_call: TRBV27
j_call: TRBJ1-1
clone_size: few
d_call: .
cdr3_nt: TGTGCCAGCAGTTTCACACAGCTCACTGAAGCTTTCTTT
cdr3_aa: CASSFTQLTEAFF

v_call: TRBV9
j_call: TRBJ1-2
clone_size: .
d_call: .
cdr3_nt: TGTGCCAGCAGCGTGGGGGCCATGCAGGGCGCGGGGGGAGAAAGCTATGGCTACACCTTC
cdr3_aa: CASSVGAMQGAGGESYGYTF

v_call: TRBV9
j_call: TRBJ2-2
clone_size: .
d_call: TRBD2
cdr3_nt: TGTGCCAGCAGCTTTAGCGGGGGCGCGAACACCGGGGAGCTGTTTTTT
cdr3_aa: CASSFSGGANTGELFF